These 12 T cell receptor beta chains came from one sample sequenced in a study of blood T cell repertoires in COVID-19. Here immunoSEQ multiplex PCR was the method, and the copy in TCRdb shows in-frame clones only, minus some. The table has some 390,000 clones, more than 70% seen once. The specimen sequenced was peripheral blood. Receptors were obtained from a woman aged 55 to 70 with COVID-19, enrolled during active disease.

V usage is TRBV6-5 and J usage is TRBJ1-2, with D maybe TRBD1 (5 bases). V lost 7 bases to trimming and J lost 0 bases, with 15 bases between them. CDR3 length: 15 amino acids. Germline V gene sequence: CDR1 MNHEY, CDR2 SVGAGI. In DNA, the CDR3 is TGTGCCAGCAAGCGGGGGGAAGGAGCTAACTATGGCTACACCTTC. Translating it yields CASKRGEGANYGYTF.

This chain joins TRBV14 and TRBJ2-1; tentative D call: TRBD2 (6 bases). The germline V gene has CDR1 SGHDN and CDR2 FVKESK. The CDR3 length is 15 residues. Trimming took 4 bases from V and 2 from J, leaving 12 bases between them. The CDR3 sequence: CASSPGTVAYNEQFF. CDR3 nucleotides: TGTGCCAGCAGCCCCGGGACTGTAGCCTACAATGAGCAGTTCTTC.

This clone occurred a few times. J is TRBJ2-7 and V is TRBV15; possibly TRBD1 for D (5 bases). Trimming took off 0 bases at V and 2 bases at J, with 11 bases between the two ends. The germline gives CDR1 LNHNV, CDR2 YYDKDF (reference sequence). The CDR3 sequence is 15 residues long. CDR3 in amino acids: CATSRDQAGPYEQYF. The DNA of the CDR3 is TGTGCCACCAGCAGAGATCAGGCAGGGCCCTACGAGCAGTACTTC.

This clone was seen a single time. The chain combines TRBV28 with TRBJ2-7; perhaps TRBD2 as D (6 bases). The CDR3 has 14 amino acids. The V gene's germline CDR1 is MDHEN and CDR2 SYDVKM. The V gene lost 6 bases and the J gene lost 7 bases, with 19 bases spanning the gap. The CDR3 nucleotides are TGTGCCAGCAGCCTTATGCGGCGGGGCGGGGAGCAGTACTTC. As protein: CASSLMRRGGEQYF.

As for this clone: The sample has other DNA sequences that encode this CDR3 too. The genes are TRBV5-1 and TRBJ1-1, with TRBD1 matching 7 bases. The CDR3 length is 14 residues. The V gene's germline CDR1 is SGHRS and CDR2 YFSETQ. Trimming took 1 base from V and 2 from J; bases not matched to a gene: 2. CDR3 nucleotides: TGCGCCAGCAGCTTGCAAGGGGGCAACACTGAAGCTTTCTTT. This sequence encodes CASSLQGGNTEAFF.

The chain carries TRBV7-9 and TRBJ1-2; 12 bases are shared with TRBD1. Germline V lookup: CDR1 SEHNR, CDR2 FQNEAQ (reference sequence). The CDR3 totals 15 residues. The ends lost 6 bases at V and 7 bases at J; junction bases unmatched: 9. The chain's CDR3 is CASRRTGQGAGGYTF. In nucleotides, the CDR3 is TGTGCCAGCAGACGTACGGGACAGGGGGCTGGTGGCTACACCTTC.

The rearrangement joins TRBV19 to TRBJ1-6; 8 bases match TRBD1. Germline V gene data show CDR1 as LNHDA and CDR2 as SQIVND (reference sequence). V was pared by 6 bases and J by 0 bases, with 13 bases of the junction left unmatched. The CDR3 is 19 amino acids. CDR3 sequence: CASSSTIRDRSSYNSPLHF. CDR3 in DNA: TGTGCCAGTAGCTCGACGATCCGGGACAGGAGCTCCTATAATTCACCCCTCCACTTT.

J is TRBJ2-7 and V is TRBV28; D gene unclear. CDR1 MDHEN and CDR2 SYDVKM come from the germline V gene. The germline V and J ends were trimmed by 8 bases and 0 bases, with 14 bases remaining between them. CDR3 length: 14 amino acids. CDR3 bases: TGTGCCAGCCACCCCAGGTCCAGCTCCTACGAGCAGTACTTC. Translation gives CASHPRSSSYEQYF.

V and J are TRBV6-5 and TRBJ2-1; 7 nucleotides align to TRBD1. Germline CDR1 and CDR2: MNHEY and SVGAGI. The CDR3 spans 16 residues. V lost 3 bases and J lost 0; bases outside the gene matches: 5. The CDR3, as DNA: TGTGCCAGCAGTTATAGGGGGCCAAGCTCCTACAATGAGCAGTTCTTC. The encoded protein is CASSYRGPSSYNEQFF.

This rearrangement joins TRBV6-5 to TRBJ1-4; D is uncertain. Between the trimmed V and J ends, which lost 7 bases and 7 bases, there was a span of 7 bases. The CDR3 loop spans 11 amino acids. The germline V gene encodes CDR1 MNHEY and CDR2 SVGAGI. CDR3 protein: CASTMFEKLFF. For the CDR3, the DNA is TGTGCCAGCACTATGTTTGAAAAACTGTTTTTT.

CDR3 amino acids: CASSIGSYRSGNEQFF. In DNA, the CDR3 is TGTGCCAGTAGTATAGGTAGTTACCGCTCTGGCAATGAGCAGTTCTTC. The V gene is TRBV19, the J gene TRBJ2-1; no reliable D call. CDR3 length: 16 residues. Germline V CDR1 and CDR2: LNHDA, SQIVND (reference sequence). The V end lost 1 base, the J end lost 6 bases, and 16 bases lay between the germline ends.

The CDR3: CAWSPQGSEAFF. The CDR3 DNA reads TGTGCCTGGAGCCCCCAGGGCAGTGAAGCTTTCTTT. This sequence joins TRBV30 and TRBJ1-1; possible D gene TRBD1, 5 bases. V dropped 3 bases and J dropped 7 bases, with 12 bases sitting between them. This CDR3 is built from 12 residues. Looked up from germline, CDR1 is GTSNPN and CDR2 is SVGIG (reference sequence).